Listed below are T cell receptor beta chains from one sample, sequenced in a study of T cells in Graves' hyperthyroidism and ophthalmopathy. TCRdb itself ran the multiplex PCR reads through MiXCR, one entry per CDR3 protein. The sample carries hundreds of thousands of distinct CDR3 sequences, about a fifth recorded once. The sequencing input was blood. The receptor source for this set is a young man with Graves' ophthalmopathy. Both conserved end residues are part of each CDR3. A D gene is named only where the DNA matches it firmly. For some rows the clone size is stated as once, few or many, or as a class when expanded; others skip it.

TRBV6-1,.,15,TRBJ1-5,few,TGTGCCAGCAGTGACCATTCGGGGAGGGATCAGCCCCAGCATTTT,CASSDHSGRDQPQHF
TRBV6-1,TRBD1,15,TRBJ1-5,many,TGTGCCAGCAGGGGACAGCGAAGTAGCAATCAGCCCCAGCATTTT,CASRGQRSSNQPQHF
TRBV24-1,TRBD2,20,TRBJ2-3,few,TGTGCCACCAGCTTCCCGGGACTAGCGGGGCCCCCGGGCAGCACAGATACGCAGTATTTT,CATSFPGLAGPPGSTDTQYF
TRBV10-3,.,13,TRBJ1-2,few,TGTGCCTACGGGGACCGCCAGAACTATGGCTACACCTTC,CAYGDRQNYGYTF
TRBV7-9,TRBD1,15,TRBJ2-7,.,TGTGCCAGCAGCTTACAGGGACAGGGTTGGTACGAGCAGTACTTC,CASSLQGQGWYEQYF
TRBV6-5,.,15,TRBJ1-2,.,TGTGCCGGCAGTTACTATGGTCAGCCTAACTATGGCTACACCTTC,CAGSYYGQPNYGYTF
TRBV11-2,.,12,TRBJ1-1,many,TGTGCCAGCAGTCCCGCACCCACTGAAGCTTTCTTT,CASSPAPTEAFF
TRBV24-1,.,14,TRBJ1-2,.,TGTGCCACCAGTGACCAGACCCGTGACTATGGCTACACCTTC,CATSDQTRDYGYTF
TRBV30,.,12,TRBJ1-1,.,TGTGCCTGGAGTCCCTCATCCTCCGAAACTTTCTTT,CAWSPSSSETFF
TRBV3-1,.,14,TRBJ2-5,many,TGTGCCAGCAGCCAAGATTCGGGGCAAGAGACCCAGTACTTC,CASSQDSGQETQYF
TRBV29-1,.,12,TRBJ1-1,.,TGCAGCGTTGCTCCCAGGTTGGATGAAGCTTTCTTT,CSVAPRLDEAFF
TRBV15,.,13,TRBJ2-7,many,TGTGCCACCAGCGGTAGGCTCTCCTACGAGCAGTACTTC,CATSGRLSYEQYF
TRBV20-1,TRBD1,11,TRBJ1-1,few,TGCAGTGCCGAGGGGGCGCGGGAAGCTTTCTTT,CSAEGAREAFF
TRBV5-1,.,17,TRBJ2-7,.,TGCGCCAGCAGCCTTAAGGAGGACAGATTCTCCTACAATGAGCAGTACTTC,CASSLKEDRFSYNEQYF
TRBV6-1,TRBD1,15,TRBJ2-1,.,TGTGCCAGCAGTGAACCCGGGACAGGGCACAATGAGCAGTTCTTC,CASSEPGTGHNEQFF
TRBV7-2,TRBD2,16,TRBJ2-1,.,TGTGCCAGCAGCCCCTTACCGGGACTAGCCCCCAATGAGCGGTTCTTC,CASSPLPGLAPNERFF
TRBV6-1,.,15,TRBJ1-2,.,TGTGCCAGCAGTGAGCGGGACATCCGAAACTATGGCTACACCTTC,CASSERDIRNYGYTF
TRBV9,TRBD2,14,TRBJ2-3,few,TGTGCCAGCAGCGTAAGCGGGATGACAGATACGCAGTATTTT,CASSVSGMTDTQYF
TRBV28,.,16,TRBJ2-5,.,TGTGCCAGCAGCCCGCTCGGGACACCTAGTCAAGAGACCCAGTACTTC,CASSPLGTPSQETQYF
TRBV29-1,TRBD2,14,TRBJ2-3,few,TGCAGCGCCCGGACTAGCGGGAAGACAGATACGCAGTATTTT,CSARTSGKTDTQYF
TRBV20-1,TRBD1,14,TRBJ2-7,many,TGCAGTGCTGACCAGGGGGCGAGTTCCTACGAGCAGTACTTC,CSADQGASSYEQYF
TRBV24-1,TRBD1,16,TRBJ2-5,few,TGTGCCACCAGTGCCGTCCGGGACAGGGGAGGGGAGACCCAGTACTTC,CATSAVRDRGGETQYF
TRBV11-2,.,18,TRBJ2-7,.,TGTGCCAGCAGCTTATCGTTAAGTGGTTGGGAGAGCTCCTACGAGCAGTACTTC,CASSLSLSGWESSYEQYF
TRBV11-2,.,12,TRBJ2-2,few,TGTGCCAGCAGCTTTCACCGGGGAGGGCTGTTTTTT,CASSFHRGGLFF
TRBV20-1,.,15,TRBJ1-2,.,TGCAGTGCTAGAGATATCAAGGGGGAACTAGATGGCTACACCTTC,CSARDIKGELDGYTF
TRBV11-2,TRBD2,19,TRBJ2-3,many,TGTGCCAGCAGCTTACACCGGACGGGTCGGGAGGGCCTGACAGATACGCAGTATTTT,CASSLHRTGREGLTDTQYF
TRBV29-1,.,11,TRBJ1-1,.,TGCAGCTCCCGGGTAGACACTGAAGCTTTCTTT,CSSRVDTEAFF
TRBV12-5,.,15,TRBJ1-1,many,TGTGCTAGTGGTTTGGTCCCTTTCACGCAACCTGAAGCTTTCTTT,CASGLVPFTQPEAFF
TRBV10-3,.,14,TRBJ1-2,.,TGTGCCATCAGTGAGTCAGTGGGGGCCCAAGGCTACACCTTC,CAISESVGAQGYTF
TRBV7-9,.,14,TRBJ2-5,.,TGTGCCAGCAGCTTAGAAGCAGGCGCTATAACCCAGTACTTC,CASSLEAGAITQYF
TRBV20-1,.,13,TRBJ1-1,few,TGCAGTGCTGTCCCCCAGGGTGCCACTGAAGCTTTCTTT,CSAVPQGATEAFF
TRBV24-1,TRBD1,14,TRBJ1-5,.,TGTGCCACCTCCGGGACAGATTCCAATCAGCCCCAGCATTTT,CATSGTDSNQPQHF
TRBV6-1,.,13,TRBJ2-5,few,TGTGCCACATCCTATGGCCTTCGGGAGACCCAGTACTTC,CATSYGLRETQYF
TRBV7-9,TRBD1,13,TRBJ1-1,few,TGTGCCAGCAGCGCGGACAGGTCGAGTGAAGCTTTCTTT,CASSADRSSEAFF
TRBV11-2,TRBD2,16,TRBJ2-3,.,TGTGCCAGCAGCTTTACCGGGACTAGCGGGACAGATACGCAGTATTTT,CASSFTGTSGTDTQYF
TRBV30,.,15,TRBJ2-3,.,TGTGCCTGGACCACCGGGATGTCTAGCATAAATACGCAGTATTTT,CAWTTGMSSINTQYF
TRBV30,.,15,TRBJ1-1,many,TGTGCCTGGAGTAAGGAGAGGGTGTTAGCCACTGAAGCTTTCTTT,CAWSKERVLATEAFF
TRBV20-1,.,13,TRBJ2-7,many,TGCAGTGCCGAGGGACAATCCTTCTACGAGCAGTACTTC,CSAEGQSFYEQYF
TRBV7-2,.,15,TRBJ2-2,few,TGTGCCAGCAGCTTAGGGACTCCCATGTCCGGGGAGCTGTTTTTT,CASSLGTPMSGELFF
TRBV20-1,.,13,TRBJ2-7,few,TGCAGTGCTAGAGGGGACGGATTATACGAGCAGTACTTC,CSARGDGLYEQYF
TRBV6-1,.,16,TRBJ2-3,few,TGTGCCAGCAGCGACCTTTGGGGCGCCAGCACAGATACGCAGTATTTT,CASSDLWGASTDTQYF
TRBV13,.,13,TRBJ2-7,many,TGTGCCAGCAGCGCCGGGACAACCTACGAGCAGTACTTC,CASSAGTTYEQYF
TRBV30,TRBD2,14,TRBJ2-1,.,TGTGCCTGGAGTGGACTAGCGTTCGGGGATGAGCAGTTCTTC,CAWSGLAFGDEQFF
TRBV12-3/TRBV12-4,.,13,TRBJ1-5,few,TGTGCCAGCAGGCGTAATAGCAATCAGCCCCAGCATTTT,CASRRNSNQPQHF
TRBV20-1,TRBD1,15,TRBJ1-6,.,TGCAGTGCTAGAGTGACAGGGAATTTTAATTCACCCCTCCACTTT,CSARVTGNFNSPLHF